This T cell receptor (beta chain) emerged from a study of CD8 T cells in ankylosing spondylitis. With regard to this clonotype: Its matching antigen is unknown.

General observations from the study: Reportedly, matched ankylosing spondylitis synovial fluid was significantly enriched for disease-linked clones. CD8+ by phenotype, disease-linked clones were relatively rare in peripheral blood. A number of the motif variants had already been described in reactive arthritis synovial fluid and blood.

Trimming took off 3 bases at V and 4 bases at J, with 8 bases between the two ends. The germline gives CDR1 SGHRS, CDR2 YFSETQ. The CDR3 totals 13 residues. The TCR beta libraries were generated through quantitative 5'-RACE incorporating molecular barcodes. TCRdb re-called the 5' RACE reads with MiXCR, one entry per CDR3 protein. The table lists roughly 260,000 distinct CDR3 sequences, 20% of them singletons, with 7.5% to 9.5% in the top ten. Sequenced input: blood, either unsorted or a sorted T cell fraction (not recorded which). The clonotype comes from a male donor with ankylosing spondylitis or in good health (not recorded which). This rearrangement joins TRBV5-1 to TRBJ2-1; D not resolved. Written as DNA, the CDR3 is TGCGCCAGCAGCTCGCTTGGGTACAATGAGCAGTTCTTC. It yields the protein CASSSLGYNEQFF.